This T cell receptor (beta chain) was documented in a study of cytomegalovirus exposure and HLA in healthy donors. Study-level points and caveats: According to an earlier analysis, most TCR beta V segments yielded productive rearrangements about 90% or about 30% of the time.

A word on this clone: Its antigen is as yet unknown.

In the PCR, 60 Vbeta and 13 Jbeta primers were used. Repertoires were generated with immunoSEQ multiplex PCR, while TCRdb's copy carries only in-frame clones and drops some. The table includes 150,000 or so clones, 79% detected once. The CDR3 has 15 residues. The V gene end was trimmed by 6 bases and the J gene end by 4 bases; junction bases not matched to a gene: 11. Germline assignment: CDR1 LNHDA and CDR2 SQIVND (reference sequence). Material for sequencing was PBMCs. The receptor was isolated from a woman aged 40 to 50 in good health and CMV-seropositive. The rearrangement links TRBV19 to TRBJ2-5, with TRBD1 matching 7 bases. This CDR3 reads CASSQTGSMGETQYF. The CDR3 coding sequence is TGTGCCAGTAGCCAGACAGGGAGTATGGGAGAGACCCAGTACTTC. The full variable domain, in which reference TRBV19 and TRBJ2-5 provide the parts outside the CDR3, is DGGITQSPKYLFRKEGQNVTLSCEQNLNHDAMYWYRQDPGQGLRLIYYSQIVNDFQKGDIAEGYSVSREKKESFPLTVTSAQKNPTAFYLCASSQTGSMGETQYFGPGTRLLVL.